The entry below describes one T cell receptor (beta chain). Study processing details: Amplification of reference gene primers was used by the study to estimate nucleated cell counts. Clones were sequenced by immunoSEQ multiplex PCR, and TCRdb holds only the in-frame ones, with some missing. V, J and clone size are taken as reported in that table, and D and trimming were inferred from the DNA itself. The table has 100,000 to 150,000 clones, around 88% seen once. The entry originates in a study of blood T cell repertoires in COVID-19. Study-wide background: Acute-phase and convalescent COVID-19 samples originated in the United States, Italy and Spain. PBMCs, B-cell-depleted T cells, or T cells provided the cDNA or gDNA that made up the material.

This CDR3 spans 15 amino acids. The chain combines TRBV12-1 with TRBJ2-7; TRBD1 is the table's D call and was not checked against the DNA. TRBV12-1 is flagged as a pseudogene. This clonotype was sampled from a man aged 45-60 years with active or convalescent COVID-19. The sequencing input was peripheral blood. The CDR3 DNA is TGTGCCAGCAGCTTTGGGGACAGGGTCCCCTACGAGCAGTACTTC. Translating gives CASSFGDRVPYEQYF.